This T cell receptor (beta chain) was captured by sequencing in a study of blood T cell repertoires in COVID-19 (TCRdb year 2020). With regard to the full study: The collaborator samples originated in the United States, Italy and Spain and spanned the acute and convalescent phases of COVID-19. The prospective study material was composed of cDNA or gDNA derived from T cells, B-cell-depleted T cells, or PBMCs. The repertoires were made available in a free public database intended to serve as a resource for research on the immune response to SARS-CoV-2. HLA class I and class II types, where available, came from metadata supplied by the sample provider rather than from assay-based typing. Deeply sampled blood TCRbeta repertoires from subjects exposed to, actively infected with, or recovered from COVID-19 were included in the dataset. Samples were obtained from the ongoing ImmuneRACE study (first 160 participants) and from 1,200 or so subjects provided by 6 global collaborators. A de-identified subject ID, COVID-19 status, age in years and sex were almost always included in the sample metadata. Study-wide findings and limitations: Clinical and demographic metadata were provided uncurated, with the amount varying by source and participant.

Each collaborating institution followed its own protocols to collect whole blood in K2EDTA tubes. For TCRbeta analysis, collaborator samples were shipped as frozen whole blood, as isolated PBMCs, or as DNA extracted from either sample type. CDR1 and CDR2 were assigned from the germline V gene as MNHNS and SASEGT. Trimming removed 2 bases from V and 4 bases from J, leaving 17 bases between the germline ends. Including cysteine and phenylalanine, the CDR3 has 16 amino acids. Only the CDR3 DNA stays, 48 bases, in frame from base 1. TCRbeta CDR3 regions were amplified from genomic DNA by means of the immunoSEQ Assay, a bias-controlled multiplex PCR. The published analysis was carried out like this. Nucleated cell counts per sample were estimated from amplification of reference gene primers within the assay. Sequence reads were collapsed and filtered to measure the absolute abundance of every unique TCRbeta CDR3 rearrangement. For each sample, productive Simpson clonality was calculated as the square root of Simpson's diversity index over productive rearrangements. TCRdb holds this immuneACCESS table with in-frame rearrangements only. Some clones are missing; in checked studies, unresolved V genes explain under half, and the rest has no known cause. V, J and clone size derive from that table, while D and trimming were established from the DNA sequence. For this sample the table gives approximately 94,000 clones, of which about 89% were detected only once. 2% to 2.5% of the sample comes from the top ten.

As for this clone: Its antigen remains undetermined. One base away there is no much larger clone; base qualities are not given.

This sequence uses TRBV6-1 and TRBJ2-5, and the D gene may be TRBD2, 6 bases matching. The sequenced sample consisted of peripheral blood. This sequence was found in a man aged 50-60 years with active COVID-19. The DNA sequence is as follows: TGTGCCAGCAGTGAATGGAGGGCCGACTTTCGAGAGACCCAGTACTTC. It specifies CASSEWRADFRETQYF.